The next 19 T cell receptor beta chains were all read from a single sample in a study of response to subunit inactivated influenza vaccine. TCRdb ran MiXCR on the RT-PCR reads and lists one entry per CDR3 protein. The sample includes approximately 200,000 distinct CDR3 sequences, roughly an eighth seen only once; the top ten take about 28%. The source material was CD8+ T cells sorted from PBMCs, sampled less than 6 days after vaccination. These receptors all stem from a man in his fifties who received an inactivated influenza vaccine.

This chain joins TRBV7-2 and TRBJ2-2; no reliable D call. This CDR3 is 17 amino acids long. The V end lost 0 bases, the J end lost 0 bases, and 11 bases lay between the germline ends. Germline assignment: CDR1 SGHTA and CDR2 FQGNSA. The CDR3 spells CASSLAFGATNTGELFF. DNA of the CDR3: TGTGCCAGCAGCTTAGCGTTTGGTGCGACGAACACCGGGGAGCTGTTTTTT.

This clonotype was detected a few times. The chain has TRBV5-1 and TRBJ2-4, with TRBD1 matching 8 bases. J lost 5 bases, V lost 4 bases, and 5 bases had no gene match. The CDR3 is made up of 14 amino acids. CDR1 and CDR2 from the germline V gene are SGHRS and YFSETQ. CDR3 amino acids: CASSTDRAENIQYF. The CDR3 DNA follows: TGCGCCAGCAGCACGGACAGGGCCGAAAACATTCAGTACTTC. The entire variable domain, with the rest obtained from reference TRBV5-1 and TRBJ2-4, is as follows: KAGVTQTPRYLIKTRGQQVTLSCSPISGHRSVSWYQQTPGQGLQFLFEYFSETQRNKGNFPGRFSGRQFSNSRSEMNVSTLELGDSALYLCASSTDRAENIQYFGAGTRLSVL.

CDR3 loop: CASSLTGQGALGYTF. The CDR3 bases are TGTGCCAGCAGTTTAACTGGACAGGGGGCTCTTGGCTACACCTTC. The rearrangement links TRBV6-5 to TRBJ1-2; TRBD1 matches 11 bases. The V gene's germline CDR1 is MNHEY and CDR2 SVGAGI. Trimming removed 4 bases from V and 7 bases from J; junction bases left unmatched: 8. The CDR3 runs 15 residues.

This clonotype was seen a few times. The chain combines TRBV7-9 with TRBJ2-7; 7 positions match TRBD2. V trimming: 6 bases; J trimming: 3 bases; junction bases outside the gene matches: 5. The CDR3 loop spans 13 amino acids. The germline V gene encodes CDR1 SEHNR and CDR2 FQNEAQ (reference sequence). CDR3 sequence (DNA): TGTGCCAGCAGATCCGGGACTAACTACGAGCAGTACTTC. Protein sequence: CASRSGTNYEQYF.

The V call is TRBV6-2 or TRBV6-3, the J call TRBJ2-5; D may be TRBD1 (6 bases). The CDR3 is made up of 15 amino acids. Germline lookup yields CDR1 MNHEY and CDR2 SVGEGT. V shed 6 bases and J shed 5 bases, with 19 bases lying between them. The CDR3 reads CASSRRRTVGETQYF. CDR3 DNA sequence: TGTGCCAGCAGCCGTCGCCGGACAGTGGGGGAGACCCAGTACTTC.

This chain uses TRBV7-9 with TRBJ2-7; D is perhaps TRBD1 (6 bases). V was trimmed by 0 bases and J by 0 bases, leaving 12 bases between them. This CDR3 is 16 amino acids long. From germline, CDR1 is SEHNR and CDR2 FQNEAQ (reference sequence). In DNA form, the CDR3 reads TGTGCCAGCAGCTTAGCCCCGGGACATCCCTCCTACGAGCAGTACTTC. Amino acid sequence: CASSLAPGHPSYEQYF. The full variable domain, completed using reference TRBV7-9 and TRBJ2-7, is DTGVSQNPRHKITKRGQNVTFRCDPISEHNRLYWYRQTLGQGPEFLTYFQNEAQLEKSRLLSDRFSAERPKGSFSTLEIQRTEQGDSAMYLCASSLAPGHPSYEQYFGPGTRLTVT.

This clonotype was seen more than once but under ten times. Here the CDR3 reads CASSVLGLAGGQFF. The CDR3 DNA is TGTGCCAGCAGTGTATTGGGACTAGCGGGAGGGCAGTTCTTC. The rearrangement uses TRBV2 and TRBJ2-1; 15 bases are shared with TRBD2. Germline lookup yields CDR1 SNHLY and CDR2 FYNNEI. V trimming: 4 bases; J trimming: 12 bases; junction bases outside the gene matches: 4. The CDR3 is 14 residues long.

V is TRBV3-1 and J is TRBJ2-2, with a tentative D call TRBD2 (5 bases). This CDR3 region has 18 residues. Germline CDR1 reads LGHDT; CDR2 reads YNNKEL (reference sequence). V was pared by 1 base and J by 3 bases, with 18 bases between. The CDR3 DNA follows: TGTGCCAGCAGCCAAGGGCCGGCTAGCCCAAGTGACACCGGGGAGCTGTTTTTT. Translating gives CASSQGPASPSDTGELFF.

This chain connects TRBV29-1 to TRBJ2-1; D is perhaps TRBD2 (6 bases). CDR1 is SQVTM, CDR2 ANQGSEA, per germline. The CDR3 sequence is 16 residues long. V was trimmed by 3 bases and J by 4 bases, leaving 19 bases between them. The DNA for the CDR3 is TGCAGCGTTGAGGGTGGGCTAGCGAGGGTGTACAATGAGCAGTTCTTC. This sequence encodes CSVEGGLARVYNEQFF.

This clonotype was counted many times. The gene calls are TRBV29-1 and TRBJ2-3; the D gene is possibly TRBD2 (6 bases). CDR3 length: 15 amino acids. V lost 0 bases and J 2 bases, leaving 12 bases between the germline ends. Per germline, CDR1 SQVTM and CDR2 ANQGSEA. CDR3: CSVEDERAATDTQYF. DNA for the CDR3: TGCAGCGTTGAAGATGAGCGGGCAGCCACAGATACGCAGTATTTT.

The CDR3 DNA reads as TGTGCCAGCAGCCCCGGCGGGGGGGATTACAATGAGCAGTTCTTC. This sequence encodes CASSPGGGDYNEQFF. V and J are TRBV28 and TRBJ2-1, with 9 bases fitting TRBD2. The CDR3 loop spans 15 amino acids. With 6 bases clipped from V and 4 bases from J, the junction kept 7 bases outside the gene matches. Germline V lookup: CDR1 MDHEN, CDR2 SYDVKM.

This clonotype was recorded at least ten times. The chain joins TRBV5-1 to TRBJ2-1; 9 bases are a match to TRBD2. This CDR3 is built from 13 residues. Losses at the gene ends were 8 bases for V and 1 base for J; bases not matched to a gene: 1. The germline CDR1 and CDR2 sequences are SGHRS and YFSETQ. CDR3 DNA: TGCGCCAGTACTAGCGGGTCCTACAATGAGCAGTTCTTC. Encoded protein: CASTSGSYNEQFF.

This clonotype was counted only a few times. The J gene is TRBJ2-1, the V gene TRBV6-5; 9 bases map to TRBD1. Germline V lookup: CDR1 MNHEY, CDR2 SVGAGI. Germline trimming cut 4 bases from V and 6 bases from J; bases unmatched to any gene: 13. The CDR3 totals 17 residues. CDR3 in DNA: TGTGCCAGCAGTTCAACGAACCGGGACAGGGTAGTCAATGAGCAGTTCTTC. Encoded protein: CASSSTNRDRVVNEQFF.

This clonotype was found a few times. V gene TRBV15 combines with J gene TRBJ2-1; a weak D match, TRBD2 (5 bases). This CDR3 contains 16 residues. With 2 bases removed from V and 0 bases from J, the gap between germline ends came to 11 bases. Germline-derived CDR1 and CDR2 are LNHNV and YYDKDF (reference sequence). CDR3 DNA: TGTGCCACCAGCAGACCCTCGGGAAGCTCCTACAATGAGCAGTTCTTC. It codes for CATSRPSGSSYNEQFF.

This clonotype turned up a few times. CDR3 coding DNA: TGTGCCAGCAGTCCTACAGGGGCATTCGACGAGCAGTACTTC. This encodes CASSPTGAFDEQYF. The gene calls are TRBV28 and TRBJ2-7; 7 bases line up with TRBD1. The CDR3 is 14 amino acids. CDR1 and CDR2 from the germline V gene are MDHEN and SYDVKM. V lost 5 bases to trimming and J lost 5 bases; unmatched junction nucleotides: 9.

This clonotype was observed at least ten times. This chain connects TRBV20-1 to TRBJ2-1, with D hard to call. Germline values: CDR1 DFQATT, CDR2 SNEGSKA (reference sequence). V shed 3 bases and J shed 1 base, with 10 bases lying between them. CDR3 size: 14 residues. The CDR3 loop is CSARDKSSYNEQFF. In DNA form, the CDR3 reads TGCAGTGCTAGGGATAAGTCTTCCTACAATGAGCAGTTCTTC.

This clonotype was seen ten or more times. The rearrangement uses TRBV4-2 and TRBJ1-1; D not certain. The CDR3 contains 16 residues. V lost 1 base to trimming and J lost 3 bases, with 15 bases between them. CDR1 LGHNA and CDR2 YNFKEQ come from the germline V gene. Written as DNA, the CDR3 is TGTGCCAGCAGCCAAGTCGGGTCCCCATGGGACACTGAAGCTTTCTTT. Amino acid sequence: CASSQVGSPWDTEAFF.

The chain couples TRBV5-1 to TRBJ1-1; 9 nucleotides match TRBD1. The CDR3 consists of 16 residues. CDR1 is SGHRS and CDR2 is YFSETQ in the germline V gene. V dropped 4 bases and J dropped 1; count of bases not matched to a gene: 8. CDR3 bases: TGCGCCAGCAGCGAAAGGACAGGGGTGACGAACACTGAAGCTTTCTTT. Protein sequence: CASSERTGVTNTEAFF. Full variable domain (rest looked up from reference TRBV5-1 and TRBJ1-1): KAGVTQTPRYLIKTRGQQVTLSCSPISGHRSVSWYQQTPGQGLQFLFEYFSETQRNKGNFPGRFSGRQFSNSRSEMNVSTLELGDSALYLCASSERTGVTNTEAFFGQGTRLTVV.

The CDR3 sequence is CASSQDRGWSDEQFF. CDR3 bases: TGCGCCAGCAGCCAAGATCGAGGATGGTCCGATGAGCAGTTCTTC. This chain joins TRBV4-3 and TRBJ2-1, with D hard to call. V was shortened by 0 bases and J by 8 bases, with 14 bases between the two germline ends. The length of the CDR3 is 15 residues. Germline V gives CDR1 LGHNA, CDR2 YSLEER.